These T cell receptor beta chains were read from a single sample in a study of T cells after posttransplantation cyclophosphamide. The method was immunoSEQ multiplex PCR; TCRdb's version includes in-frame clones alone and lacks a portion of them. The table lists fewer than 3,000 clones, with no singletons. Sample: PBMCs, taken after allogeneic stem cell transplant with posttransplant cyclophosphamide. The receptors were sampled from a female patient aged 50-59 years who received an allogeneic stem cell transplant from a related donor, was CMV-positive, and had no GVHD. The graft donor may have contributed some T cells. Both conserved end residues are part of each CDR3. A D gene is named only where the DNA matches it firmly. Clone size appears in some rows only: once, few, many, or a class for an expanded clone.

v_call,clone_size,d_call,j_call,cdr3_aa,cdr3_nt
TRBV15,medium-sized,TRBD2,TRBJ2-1,CATSGPGLGDFNEQFF,TGTGCCACCAGCGGACCGGGACTAGGAGACTTTAATGAGCAGTTCTTC
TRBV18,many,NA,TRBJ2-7,CASSPRSGRGDEQYF,TGTGCCAGCTCACCCCGGAGCGGTCGGGGAGACGAGCAGTACTTC
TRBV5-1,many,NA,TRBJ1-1,CASSSGRDIEAFF,TGCGCCAGCAGCTCGGGCCGGGACATTGAAGCTTTCTTT
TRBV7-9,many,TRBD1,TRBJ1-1,CASSRQGDTEAFF,TGTGCCAGCAGCCGACAGGGGGACACTGAAGCTTTCTTT
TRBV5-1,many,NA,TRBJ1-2,CASSFKGDNGGYTF,TGCGCCAGCAGCTTCAAAGGGGACAACGGGGGCTACACCTTC
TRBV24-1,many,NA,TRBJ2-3,CATSDPSGTSTDTQYF,TGTGCCACCAGTGATCCATCCGGGACTTCCACAGATACGCAGTATTTT
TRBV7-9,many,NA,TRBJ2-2,CAIAFYPGIGTGELFF,TGTGCCATCGCTTTTTATCCAGGGATAGGCACCGGGGAGCTGTTTTTT
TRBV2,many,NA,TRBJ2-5,CASKPGRNIQETQYF,TGTGCCAGCAAACCAGGGCGGAATATCCAAGAGACCCAGTACTTC
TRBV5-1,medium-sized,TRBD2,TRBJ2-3,CASSWTSGSTDTQYF,TGCGCCAGCAGTTGGACTAGCGGTAGCACAGATACGCAGTATTTT
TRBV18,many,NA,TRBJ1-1,CASEQGTEAFF,TGTGCCAGCGAACAAGGCACTGAAGCTTTCTTT
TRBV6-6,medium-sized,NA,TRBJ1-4,CASSFRGGEKLFF,TGTGCCAGCAGTTTCAGAGGGGGAGAAAAACTGTTTTTT
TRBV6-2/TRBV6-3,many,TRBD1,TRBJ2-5,CASTTGGTETQYF,TGTGCCAGCACCACAGGGGGCACAGAGACCCAGTACTTC
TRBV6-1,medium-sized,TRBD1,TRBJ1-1,CASILTGSEAFF,TGTGCCAGCATTTTGACAGGGAGTGAAGCTTTCTTT
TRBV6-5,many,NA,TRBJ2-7,CASSRDNSYEQYF,TGTGCCAGCAGCCGGGACAACTCCTACGAGCAGTACTTC
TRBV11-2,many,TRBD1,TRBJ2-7,CASSIRQGPYEQYF,TGTGCCAGCAGCATCCGACAGGGCCCCTACGAGCAGTACTTC
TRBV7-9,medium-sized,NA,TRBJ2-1,CASSPPPRSRNYNEQFF,TGTGCCAGCAGCCCTCCCCCTCGGTCAAGAAACTACAATGAGCAGTTCTTC
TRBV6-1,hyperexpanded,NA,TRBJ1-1,CASKQGWNTEAFF,TGTGCCAGCAAACAGGGTTGGAACACTGAAGCTTTCTTT
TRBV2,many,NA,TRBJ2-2,CASKGVAGMATGELFF,TGTGCCAGCAAAGGGGTCGCCGGGATGGCCACCGGGGAGCTGTTTTTT
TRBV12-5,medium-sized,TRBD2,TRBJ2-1,CASGLTSGMYNEQFF,TGTGCTAGTGGTTTGACTAGCGGGATGTACAATGAGCAGTTCTTC
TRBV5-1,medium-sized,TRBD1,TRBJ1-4,CASSFGGQGDEKLFF,TGCGCCAGCAGCTTCGGGGGACAGGGCGATGAAAAACTGTTTTTT
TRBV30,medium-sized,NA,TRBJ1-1,CAWSPQREAFF,TGTGCCTGGAGTCCCCAGAGGGAAGCTTTCTTT
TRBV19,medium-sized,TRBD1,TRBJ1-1,CASRDRGNTEAFF,TGTGCCAGTCGGGACAGGGGTAATACTGAAGCTTTCTTT
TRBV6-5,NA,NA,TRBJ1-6,CASSQQGTYNSPLHF,TGTGCCAGCAGCCAGCAGGGGACCTATAATTCACCCCTCCACTTT
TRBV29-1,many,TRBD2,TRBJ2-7,CSVASGTFREEQYF,TGCAGCGTTGCTAGCGGGACCTTTCGGGAAGAGCAGTACTTC
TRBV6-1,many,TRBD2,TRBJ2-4,CASILAGADIQYF,TGTGCCAGCATCCTAGCGGGAGCGGACATTCAGTACTTC
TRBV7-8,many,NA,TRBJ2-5,CASSLGRVQETQYF,TGTGCCAGCAGCTTAGGTCGTGTTCAGGAGACCCAGTACTTC
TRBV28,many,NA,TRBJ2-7,CATTSSGGGDEQYF,TGTGCCACTACTTCTTCCGGAGGGGGAGACGAGCAGTACTTC